This TCR beta chain appears in the sequencing data of a study of technical replicates of blood from four donors. Germline CDR1 GTSNPN, CDR2 SVGIG (reference sequence). The CDR3 extends over 14 amino acids. The V gene end was trimmed by 4 bases and the J gene end by 0 bases; junction bases not matched to a gene: 4. Only in-frame clones appear in the TCRdb table, and some are missing; sequencing was by immunoSEQ multiplex PCR. The repertoire consists of tens of thousands of clones, with roughly nine tenths occurring once and the leading ten covering about 0.27%. This clone was detected only a few times.

This chain joins TRBV30 and TRBJ2-3; 7 nucleotides line up with TRBD1. The sequenced material came from T cells isolated from PBMCs. The receptor was derived from a human donor in good health. CDR3 amino acids: CAWKQGPSTDTQYF. CDR3 DNA sequence: TGTGCCTGGAAACAGGGGCCTAGCACAGATACGCAGTATTTT.